The present T cell receptor (beta chain) was sequenced within a study of cytomegalovirus exposure and HLA in healthy donors. Germline values: CDR1 MDHEN, CDR2 SYDVKM. With 4 bases clipped from V and 8 bases from J, the junction kept 10 bases outside the gene matches. The CDR3 spans 15 residues. Regarding the study as a whole: The authors listed about 170 TCR beta chains as cytomegalovirus-associated. Clonal expansion was found to be greater in HLA-associated TCR beta chains than in equally common others in a later analysis. Across donors, most TCRs were seen rarely, yet some public ones were widespread. In a later analysis, an Asian-associated ancestry cluster reportedly showed fewer N-insertions than the approximately 610-donor mean.

The PCR ran on 60 Vbeta and 13 Jbeta primers. Produced via immunoSEQ multiplex PCR; TCRdb's table is partial and in-frame only. Seen in this sample are tens of thousands of clones; the ten most common clones hold 1.4% to 1.5%. On this clone: What it binds is not known.

The sample comprised PBMCs. The receptor comes from a woman aged 60-75 years in good health and CMV-seronegative. The rearrangement joins TRBV28 to TRBJ1-4, with 7 bases lining up with TRBD1. This chain's CDR3 is CASSSSGTAREKLFF. For the CDR3, the DNA is TGTGCCAGCAGTTCGTCCGGGACAGCTAGGGAAAAACTGTTTTTT.